This TCR beta chain derives from a study of OX40 agonist ivuxolimab in advanced cancers. Study background: The patients received ivuxolimab by intravenous route every 2 weeks at 0.01 to 10 mg/kg. The dose-escalation group included hepatocellular carcinoma, melanoma, renal cell carcinoma and head and neck cancer. General study points: Some patients who did not respond also had low normalized T-cell clonal expansion.

A word on this clone: The antigen remains undetermined.

The CDR3 runs 13 residues. Germline CDR1 reads SGDLS; CDR2 reads YYNGEE. The V and J ends lost 0 bases and 9 bases respectively, with 10 bases between them. Method: immunoSEQ multiplex PCR; TCRdb's copy keeps in-frame clones and lacks some. The table includes around 29,000 clones, approximately 86% detected once. This TCR was recovered from an adult with an advanced solid tumor such as melanoma, head and neck, liver or kidney cancer. The chain employs TRBV9 and TRBJ2-1; D not certain. Sequencing used CD4+ or CD8+ T cells sorted from blood, obtained in a trial of the OX40 agonist ivuxolimab. The CDR3 is CASSVDVVSEQFF. In DNA, the CDR3 is TGTGCCAGCAGCGTAGATGTAGTCAGTGAGCAGTTCTTC.